A single T cell receptor (beta chain) is shown here with its context. Its target is unknown. This same CDR3 is encoded by further DNA sequences in the sample. The data were obtained in a study of shared clonotypes between healthy human individuals. General study findings and limits: Naive CD4 clonotype sharing across a few donors was 5% to 6%. Memory subsets had estimated richness that was generally smaller than that of naive subsets.

Sequencing was performed with immunoSEQ multiplex PCR; in TCRdb, only in-frame clones are kept and a portion is missing. The sample gives 2 million to 2.5 million clones, approximately 94% of which show up once; approximately 0.13% is in the top ten. The CDR3 contains 14 residues. The germline V gene has CDR1 SGHRS and CDR2 YFSETQ. Trimming removed 2 bases from V and 2 bases from J, with 10 bases in between. Source material: naive CD4+ T cells sorted from blood. Sample subset: CD45RA+ positively selected. The V call is TRBV5-1, the J call TRBJ2-5; weak D call: TRBD1 (6 bases). The origin of this receptor is a man younger than 30 in good health. The CDR3, as DNA: TGCGCCAGCAGCTTTAGGACAGCTCAAGAGACCCAGTACTTC. Protein product: CASSFRTAQETQYF. The complete variable domain, with remaining parts taken from reference TRBV5-1 and TRBJ2-5, reads KAGVTQTPRYLIKTRGQQVTLSCSPISGHRSVSWYQQTPGQGLQFLFEYFSETQRNKGNFPGRFSGRQFSNSRSEMNVSTLELGDSALYLCASSFRTAQETQYFGPGTRLLVL.